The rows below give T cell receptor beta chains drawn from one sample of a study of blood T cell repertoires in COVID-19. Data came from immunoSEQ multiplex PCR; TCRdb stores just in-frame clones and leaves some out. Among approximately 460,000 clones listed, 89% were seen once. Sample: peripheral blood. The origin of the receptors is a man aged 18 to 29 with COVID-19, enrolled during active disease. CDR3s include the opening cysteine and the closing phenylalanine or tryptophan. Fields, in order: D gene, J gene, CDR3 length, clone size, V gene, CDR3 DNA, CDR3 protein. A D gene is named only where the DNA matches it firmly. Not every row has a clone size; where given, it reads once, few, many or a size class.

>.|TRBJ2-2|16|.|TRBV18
TGTGCCAGCTCACCACAGAAGGGGACGAACACCGGGGAGCTGTTTTTT
CASSPQKGTNTGELFF
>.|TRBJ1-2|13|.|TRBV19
TGTGCCAGTAGTTTCCGACGGGGCTATGGCTACACCTTC
CASSFRRGYGYTF
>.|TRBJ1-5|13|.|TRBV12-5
TGTGCTAGTGGCCTTACGAATGGCCAGCCCCAGCATTTT
CASGLTNGQPQHF
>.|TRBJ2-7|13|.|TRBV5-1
TGCGCCAGCAGCTTGCCGGCGGGATACGAGCAGTACTTC
CASSLPAGYEQYF
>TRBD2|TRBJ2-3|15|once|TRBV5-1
TGCGCCAGCAGCTTGGCGGGAGGCGGCACAGATACGCAGTATTTT
CASSLAGGGTDTQYF
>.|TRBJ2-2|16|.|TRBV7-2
TGTGCCAGCAGCTTGCTTTCGGGGGGCAACACCGGGGAGCTGTTTTTT
CASSLLSGGNTGELFF
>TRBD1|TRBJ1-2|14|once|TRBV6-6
TGTGCCAGCAGTCCCGGGACAGGGGGCCATGGCTACACCTTC
CASSPGTGGHGYTF
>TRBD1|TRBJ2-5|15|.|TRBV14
TGTGCCAGCAGCCAGGGCGGGACAGGGGAAAAGACCCAGTACTTC
CASSQGGTGEKTQYF
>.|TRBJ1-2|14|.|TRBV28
TGTGCCAGCAGTTTACGGGGGGCTAACTATGGCTACACCTTC
CASSLRGANYGYTF
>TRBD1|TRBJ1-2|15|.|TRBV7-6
TGTGCCAGCAGCTTAGGCGGGACAGGGGCAGGTGGCTACACCTTC
CASSLGGTGAGGYTF
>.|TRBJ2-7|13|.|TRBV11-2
TGTGCCAGCAGCCCTAGTACCTTTCTCGAGCAGTACTTC
CASSPSTFLEQYF
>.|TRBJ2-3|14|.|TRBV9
TGTGCCAGTTCCATTGGGGGGACGGGAGATACGCAGTATTTT
CASSIGGTGDTQYF
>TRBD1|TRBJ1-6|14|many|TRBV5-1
TGCGCCAGCACATCCAGGGGGTCTAATTCACCCCTCCACTTT
CASTSRGSNSPLHF